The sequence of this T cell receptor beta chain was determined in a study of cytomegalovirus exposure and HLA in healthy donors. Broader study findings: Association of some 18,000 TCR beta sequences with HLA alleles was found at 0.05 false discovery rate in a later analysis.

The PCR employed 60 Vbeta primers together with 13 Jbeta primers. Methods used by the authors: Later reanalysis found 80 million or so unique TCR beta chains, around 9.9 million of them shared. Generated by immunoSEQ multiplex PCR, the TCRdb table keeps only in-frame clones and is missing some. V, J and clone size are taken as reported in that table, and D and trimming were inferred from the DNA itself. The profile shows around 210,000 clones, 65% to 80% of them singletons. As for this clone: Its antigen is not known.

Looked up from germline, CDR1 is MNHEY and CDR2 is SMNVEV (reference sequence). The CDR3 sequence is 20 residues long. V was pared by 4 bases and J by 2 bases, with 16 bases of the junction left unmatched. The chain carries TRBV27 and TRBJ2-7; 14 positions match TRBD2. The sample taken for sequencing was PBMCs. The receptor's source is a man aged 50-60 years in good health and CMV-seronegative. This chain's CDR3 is CASSWTSPGLAGVVAYEQYF. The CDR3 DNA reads TGTGCCAGCAGTTGGACTTCACCGGGACTAGCGGGAGTGGTCGCCTACGAGCAGTACTTC.